One sample yielded the 32 T cell receptor beta chains listed below, sequenced in a study of cytomegalovirus exposure and HLA in healthy donors. The PCR employed 60 Vbeta primers together with 13 Jbeta primers. Assay used: immunoSEQ multiplex PCR; TCRdb lists only in-frame clones, some missing. The sample carries about 150,000 clones, around 10% recorded once. Sequences were obtained from PBMCs. The receptors come from a male donor in good health and CMV-seronegative.

This clone was seen a handful of times. The V call is TRBV4-3, the J call TRBJ2-2, with D possibly matching TRBD2 (5 bases). The germline V gene encodes CDR1 LGHNA and CDR2 YSLEER. Trimming removed 0 bases from V and 3 bases from J, with 17 bases in between. This CDR3 has 18 residues. The CDR3 DNA follows: TGCGCCAGCAGCCAAGATAGGTTAGCAGCGGCCCACACCGGGGAGCTGTTTTTT. Encoded protein: CASSQDRLAAAHTGELFF.

This clone was detected a few times. The CDR3 nucleotides are TGCAGCGTTGTAAGCGGCAGCTCCTACAATGAGCAGTTCTTC. It encodes CSVVSGSSYNEQFF. The chain links TRBV29-1 to TRBJ2-1, with a weak D call TRBD2 (5 bases). Germline V lookup: CDR1 SQVTM, CDR2 ANQGSEA. Trimming removed 4 bases at V and 0 bases at J, with 10 bases between. The CDR3 spans 14 residues.

In this sample, this clone turned up a few times. The chain employs TRBV28 and TRBJ1-6; a weak D match, TRBD1 (6 bases). V was cut by 9 bases and J by 3 bases, with 18 bases left in between. Per germline, CDR1 MDHEN and CDR2 SYDVKM. This CDR3 has 16 amino acids. CDR3 sequence reads: CASLPRGSLYNSPLHF. The CDR3, as DNA: TGTGCCAGTCTCCCTAGGGGGTCCCTCTATAATTCACCCCTCCACTTT.

This clone has more than one count but fewer than ten. The CDR3 spells CASIQGGSGADTQYF. CDR3 sequence (DNA): TGTGCCAGCATTCAGGGCGGGAGTGGGGCAGATACGCAGTATTTT. The rearrangement links TRBV2 to TRBJ2-3; 7 bases agree with TRBD2. CDR1 and CDR2 from the germline V gene are SNHLY and FYNNEI. The CDR3 extends over 15 amino acids. Losses at the gene ends were 7 bases for V and 4 bases for J; bases not matched to a gene: 11.

The chain couples TRBV4-3 to TRBJ2-7, with 9 nucleotides matching TRBD1. The CDR3 runs to 17 residues. Unmatched junction bases numbered 12, after V lost 3 bases and J lost 3 bases. Germline CDR1 LGHNA, CDR2 YSLEER. Here the CDR3 reads CASSHGGWGQGIYEQYF. In nucleotides, the CDR3 is TGCGCCAGCAGCCATGGGGGATGGGGACAGGGCATCTACGAGCAGTACTTC.

This clone was picked up a small number of times. This sequence joins TRBV4-2 and TRBJ2-7, with TRBD2 matching over 7 bases. This CDR3 is built from 15 residues. With V trimmed by 2 bases and J by 3 bases, 7 bases remained unmatched. CDR1 is LGHNA, CDR2 YNFKEQ, per germline. This CDR3 reads CASSQWLASGYEQYF. The CDR3, as DNA: TGTGCCAGCAGCCAATGGTTGGCTAGCGGCTACGAGCAGTACTTC.

This sequence joins TRBV6-6 and TRBJ1-2, with D unclear. The germline CDR1 and CDR2 sequences are MNHNY and SVGAGI (reference sequence). The V end was cut by 2 bases, the J end by 4 bases, with 17 bases between. The length of the CDR3 is 16 residues. The CDR3, as DNA: TGTGCCAGCAGTTACCCGTCCGGGGATAGTAGCTATGGCTACACCTTC. Translating it yields CASSYPSGDSSYGYTF.

This clone turned up a few times. This sequence joins TRBV5-1 and TRBJ1-1; D is perhaps TRBD1 (5 bases). The germline V gene encodes CDR1 SGHRS and CDR2 YFSETQ. Trimming took off 0 bases at V and 12 bases at J, with 15 bases between the two ends. CDR3 size: 13 residues. CDR3 in DNA: TGCGCCAGCAGCTTGGAAGGGGCGCAGCCGACTTTCTTT. This sequence encodes CASSLEGAQPTFF.

This clone was counted between two and nine times. The chain combines TRBV19 with TRBJ1-1; the match to TRBD1 covers 8 bases. Germline V gene lookup returns CDR1 LNHDA and CDR2 SQIVND (reference sequence). The J segment lost 4 bases and the V segment lost 8 bases, leaving 9 bases of the junction unmatched. This CDR3 contains 14 residues. CDR3 amino acids: CASWGQGATTEAFF. In nucleotides, the CDR3 is TGTGCCAGTTGGGGCCAGGGGGCAACCACTGAAGCTTTCTTT.

This clone was seen a handful of times. J is TRBJ1-2 and V is TRBV9, with D hard to call. CDR3 length: 15 residues. The V end was cut by 4 bases, the J end by 8 bases, with 21 bases between. Germline CDR1 is SGDLS and CDR2 is YYNGEE. The CDR3 sequence: CASSLGLFESGGYTF. The CDR3 DNA is TGTGCCAGCAGCCTTGGCCTGTTCGAGTCGGGAGGCTACACCTTC.

The sample holds a few counts of this clone. This chain links TRBV7-2 with TRBJ2-1, with 8 bases that match TRBD2. Germline V gives CDR1 SGHTA, CDR2 FQGNSA. With 5 bases clipped from V and 8 bases from J, the junction kept 14 bases outside the gene matches. The CDR3 is 16 residues long. The CDR3: CASSATGTSLMDEQFF. The CDR3, as DNA: TGTGCCAGCAGCGCTACCGGGACTAGTCTTATGGATGAGCAGTTCTTC.

A few counts support this clone. This sequence joins TRBV19 and TRBJ2-7, with 10 bases that match TRBD1. The V segment lost 5 bases and the J segment 4 bases; nucleotides outside the gene matches: 5. Looked up from germline, CDR1 is LNHDA and CDR2 is SQIVND (reference sequence). This CDR3 is built from 14 residues. The CDR3 reads CASSGRTGGYEQYF. The DNA for the CDR3 is TGTGCCAGTAGTGGCCGGACAGGGGGTTACGAGCAGTACTTC.

The chain carries TRBV5-1 and TRBJ2-5; 8 bases map to TRBD1. CDR1 is SGHRS and CDR2 is YFSETQ in the germline V gene. This CDR3 contains 16 residues. With 2 bases clipped from V and 4 bases from J, the junction kept 10 bases outside the gene matches. Here the CDR3 reads CASSFLAGGFRETQYF. CDR3 bases: TGCGCCAGCAGCTTTCTGGCAGGGGGCTTTAGAGAGACCCAGTACTTC.

This clone was counted only a few times. The gene calls are TRBV10-3 and TRBJ2-1; 11 bases align to TRBD2. Germline V CDR1 and CDR2: ENHRY, SYGVKD. With 7 bases clipped from V and 5 bases from J, the junction kept 16 bases outside the gene matches. The CDR3 length is 18 residues. CDR3 sequence (DNA): TGTGCCATCACCTCATCGCTAGCGGGGGGCCGGGGGAACAATGAGCAGTTCTTC. Translated: CAITSSLAGGRGNNEQFF.

This clone occurred a few times. The identical CDR3 is also encoded by other nucleotide sequences in the sample. V gene TRBV27 combines with J gene TRBJ2-1; TRBD1 matches 7 bases. The length of the CDR3 is 15 residues. With V trimmed by 2 bases and J by 0 bases, 1 base remained unmatched. Germline values: CDR1 MNHEY, CDR2 SMNVEV (reference sequence). CDR3 sequence: CASSLDRASYNEQFF. The CDR3 DNA reads as TGTGCCAGCAGTTTAGACAGGGCCTCCTACAATGAGCAGTTCTTC.

A few counts support this clone. The rearrangement links TRBV4-1 to TRBJ1-2, with 7 positions matching TRBD1. The germline V gene has CDR1 MGHRA and CDR2 YSYEKL. The V segment lost 3 bases and the J segment 4 bases; nucleotides outside the gene matches: 11. The CDR3 is 16 residues long. CDR3 amino acids: CASSQGPGQLSYGYTF. CDR3 sequence (DNA): TGCGCCAGCAGCCAGGGACCGGGACAGCTTTCCTATGGCTACACCTTC.

This clone was found a few times. The chain carries TRBV6-6 and TRBJ1-5; 7 bases map to TRBD1. The CDR3 is 16 residues long. Per germline, CDR1 MNHNY and CDR2 SVGAGI (reference sequence). V lost 2 bases, J lost 2 bases, and 6 bases stayed unmatched. CDR3 DNA: TGTGCCAGCAGTTACGTTTCCACAGGGGGCAATCAGCCCCAGCATTTT. It encodes CASSYVSTGGNQPQHF.

This clone appeared a few times. The chain's CDR3 is CASSWEGADTQYF. DNA for the CDR3: TGCGCCAGCAGCTGGGAGGGAGCAGATACGCAGTATTTT. The chain uses TRBV5-1 and TRBJ2-3; 7 nucleotides agree with TRBD2. V shed 3 bases and J 4 bases; nucleotides not matched to a gene: 2. Per the germline V gene, CDR1 is SGHRS and CDR2 is YFSETQ. CDR3 length equals 13 residues.

The chain's CDR3 is CASSSEGTEAFF. The DNA of the CDR3 is TGCGCCAGCAGCTCGGAGGGGACTGAAGCTTTCTTT. The rearrangement links TRBV5-1 to TRBJ1-1; possible D gene TRBD1, 5 bases. The CDR3 runs 12 residues. Germline V lookup: CDR1 SGHRS, CDR2 YFSETQ. V was cut by 3 bases and J by 5 bases, with 8 bases left in between.

This clone has just a few counts. This chain uses TRBV15 with TRBJ1-1; no clear D gene. V dropped 1 base and J dropped 0 bases, with 6 bases sitting between them. The CDR3 length is 14 residues. Germline V lookup: CDR1 LNHNV, CDR2 YYDKDF (reference sequence). The CDR3 nucleotides read TGTGCCACCAGCAGAGCCAGTGTGAACACTGAAGCTTTCTTT. Translated: CATSRASVNTEAFF. Full variable domain (remainder filled in from reference TRBV15 and TRBJ1-1): DAMVIQNPRYQVTQFGKPVTLSCSQTLNHNVMYWYQQKSSQAPKLLFHYYDKDFNNEADTPDNFQSRRPNTSFCFLDIRSPGLGDTAMYLCATSRASVNTEAFFGQGTRLTVV.

The chain recombines TRBV27 with TRBJ2-2; no reliable D call. With 2 bases removed from V and 0 bases from J, the gap between germline ends came to 10 bases. The germline gives CDR1 MNHEY, CDR2 SMNVEV (reference sequence). The CDR3 consists of 16 residues. The chain's CDR3 is CASSLGQFANTGELFF. Here the CDR3 DNA reads TGTGCCAGCAGTTTAGGGCAGTTCGCGAACACCGGGGAGCTGTTTTTT.

This CDR3 reads CASSPGLAGGWETQYF. DNA of the CDR3: TGTGCCAGCAGCCCGGGACTAGCGGGAGGGTGGGAGACCCAGTACTTC. This chain uses TRBV9 with TRBJ2-5, with 16 bases fitting TRBD2. V trimming: 4 bases; J trimming: 5 bases; junction bases outside the gene matches: 5. The CDR3 covers 16 residues. Germline values: CDR1 SGDLS, CDR2 YYNGEE.

V usage is TRBV6-5 and J usage is TRBJ2-5; perhaps TRBD1 as D (6 bases). CDR3 length: 14 amino acids. Germline CDR1 reads MNHEY; CDR2 reads SVGAGI. Trimming removed 5 bases from V and 4 bases from J, with 14 bases in between. CDR3 in DNA: TGTGCCAGCAGTATACAGGGAGTCAGAGAGACCCAGTACTTC. Translating it yields CASSIQGVRETQYF.

The CDR3 sequence is CASGGTGRHEQYF. As DNA, the CDR3 is TGTGCCAGCGGGGGAACAGGGAGACACGAGCAGTACTTC. This chain uses TRBV11-2 with TRBJ2-7, with D tentatively TRBD1 (6 bases). V was clipped by 8 bases and J by 5 bases, with 16 bases between them. The CDR3 has 13 residues. Per germline, CDR1 SGHAT and CDR2 FQNNGV.

About this clone itself: Different DNA sequences within this sample yield the same CDR3. V gene TRBV6-5 combines with J gene TRBJ1-1; D perhaps matches TRBD1 (5 bases). Germline CDR1 is MNHEY and CDR2 is SVGAGI. The V and J ends lost 3 bases and 1 base respectively, with 6 bases between them. The CDR3 has 13 amino acids. CDR3 sequence (DNA): TGTGCCAGCAGTTATAGGGGGAACACTGAAGCTTTCTTT. Residues: CASSYRGNTEAFF.

J is TRBJ1-5 and V is TRBV7-9; 8 nucleotides match TRBD1. Trimming cost V 3 bases and J 0 bases; bases outside gene matches: 10. This CDR3 is 18 amino acids long. The germline V gene encodes CDR1 SEHNR and CDR2 FQNEAQ (reference sequence). The CDR3 coding sequence is TGTGCCAGCAGCTTCGGACAGGGATCCGTCGATAGCAATCAGCCCCAGCATTTT. This gives the protein CASSFGQGSVDSNQPQHF.

The table lists this clone with a few counts. This chain connects TRBV27 to TRBJ1-2; D is undetermined. The CDR3 is 16 residues long. Germline V gene sequence: CDR1 MNHEY, CDR2 SMNVEV (reference sequence). V dropped 5 bases and J dropped 4 bases, with 20 bases sitting between them. CDR3 coding DNA: TGTGCCAGCAGTCTACGTCGCTCAGGCCTTGTCTATGGCTACACCTTC. Its protein product is CASSLRRSGLVYGYTF.

This rearrangement joins TRBV27 to TRBJ2-7; 7 bases align to TRBD2. J gave up 0 bases and V 6 bases, and 2 bases lay outside the gene matches. The CDR3 covers 13 residues. Looked up from germline, CDR1 is MNHEY and CDR2 is SMNVEV (reference sequence). For the CDR3, the DNA is TGTGCCAGCAGGGGGGGGTACTCCTACGAGCAGTACTTC. Its protein product is CASRGGYSYEQYF.

In this sample, this clone turned up once. The rearrangement joins TRBV4-3 to TRBJ2-2; TRBD2 might be the D (6 bases). Per germline, CDR1 LGHNA and CDR2 YSLEER. V was shortened by 0 bases and J by 5 bases, with 16 bases between the two germline ends. This CDR3 is 17 amino acids long. CDR3 DNA: TGCGCCAGCAGCCAAGATCGGGCGCCTAGCGCGACCGGGGAGCTGTTTTTT. It is translated as CASSQDRAPSATGELFF.

The chain has TRBV5-8 and TRBJ2-3, with D possibly matching TRBD2 (7 bases). Trimming pared 7 bases from V and 2 bases from J, leaving 14 bases between. The germline V gene encodes CDR1 SGHTS and CDR2 YDEGEE. The CDR3 runs 14 residues. CDR3 DNA sequence: TGTGCCAGCGGATCGGGGGGCCCCACAGATACGCAGTATTTT. Translated: CASGSGGPTDTQYF.

A word on this clone: Other DNA sequences of this sample code for an identical CDR3. V gene TRBV4-1 combines with J gene TRBJ2-7, with TRBD1 matching 8 bases. In germline, CDR1 is MGHRA, CDR2 YSYEKL. The CDR3 has 15 amino acids. V was clipped by 6 bases and J by 0 bases; unmatched bases: 7. For the CDR3, the DNA is TGCGCCAGCAGTCCAGGACAGGGAATCTCCTACGAGCAGTACTTC. The encoded protein is CASSPGQGISYEQYF.

This clone was seen only a few times. In the same sample, other DNA sequences code for this CDR3. CDR3 DNA: TGTGCCAGCAGTCCCAGCTATGGCTACACCTTC. Translating it yields CASSPSYGYTF. The rearrangement links TRBV28 to TRBJ1-2; D gene ambiguous. Per the germline V gene, CDR1 is MDHEN and CDR2 is SYDVKM. This CDR3 spans 11 amino acids. Trimming removed 5 bases from V and 4 bases from J, with 5 bases in between.